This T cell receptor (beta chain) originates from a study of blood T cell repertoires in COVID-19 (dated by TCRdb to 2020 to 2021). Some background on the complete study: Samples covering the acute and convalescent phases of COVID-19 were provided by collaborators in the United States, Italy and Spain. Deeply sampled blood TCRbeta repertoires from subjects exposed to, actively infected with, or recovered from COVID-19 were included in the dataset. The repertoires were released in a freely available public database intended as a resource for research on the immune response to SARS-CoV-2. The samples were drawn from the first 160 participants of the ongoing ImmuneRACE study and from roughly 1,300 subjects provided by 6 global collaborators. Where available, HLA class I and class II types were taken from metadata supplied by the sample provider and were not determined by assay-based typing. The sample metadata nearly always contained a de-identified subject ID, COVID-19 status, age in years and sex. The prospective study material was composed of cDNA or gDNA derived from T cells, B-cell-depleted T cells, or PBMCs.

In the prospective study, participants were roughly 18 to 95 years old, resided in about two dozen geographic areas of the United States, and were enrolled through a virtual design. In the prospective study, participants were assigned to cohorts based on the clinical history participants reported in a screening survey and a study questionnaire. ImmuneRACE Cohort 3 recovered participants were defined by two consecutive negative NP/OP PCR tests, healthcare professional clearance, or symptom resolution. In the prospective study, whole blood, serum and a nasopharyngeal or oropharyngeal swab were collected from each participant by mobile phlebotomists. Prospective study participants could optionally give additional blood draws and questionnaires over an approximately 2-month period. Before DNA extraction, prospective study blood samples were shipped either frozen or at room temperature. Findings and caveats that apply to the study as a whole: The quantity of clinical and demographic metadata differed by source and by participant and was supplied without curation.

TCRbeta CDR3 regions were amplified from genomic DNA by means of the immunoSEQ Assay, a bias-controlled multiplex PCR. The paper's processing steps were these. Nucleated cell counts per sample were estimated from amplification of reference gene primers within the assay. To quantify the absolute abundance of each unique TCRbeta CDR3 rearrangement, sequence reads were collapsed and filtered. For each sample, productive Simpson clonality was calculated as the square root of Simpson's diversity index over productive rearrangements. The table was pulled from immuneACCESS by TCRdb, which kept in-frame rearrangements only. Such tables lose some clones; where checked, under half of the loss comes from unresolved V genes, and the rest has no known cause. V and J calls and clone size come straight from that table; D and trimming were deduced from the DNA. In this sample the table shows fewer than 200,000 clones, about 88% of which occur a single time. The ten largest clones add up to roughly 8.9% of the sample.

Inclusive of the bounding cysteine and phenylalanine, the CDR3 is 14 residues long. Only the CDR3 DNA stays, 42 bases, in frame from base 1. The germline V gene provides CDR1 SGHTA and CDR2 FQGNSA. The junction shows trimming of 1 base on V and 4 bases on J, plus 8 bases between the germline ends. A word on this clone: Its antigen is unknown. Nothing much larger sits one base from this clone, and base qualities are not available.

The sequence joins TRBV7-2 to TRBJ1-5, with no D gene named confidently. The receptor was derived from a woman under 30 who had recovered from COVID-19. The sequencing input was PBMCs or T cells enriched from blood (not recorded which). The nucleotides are TGTGCCAGCAGCTTAGGGCGGTCAAATCAGCCCCAGCATTTT. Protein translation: CASSLGRSNQPQHF.